The 25 T cell receptor beta chains below were found in one sample sequenced in a study of blood T cell repertoires in COVID-19. Measured with immunoSEQ multiplex PCR; TCRdb has only the in-frame clones, and not every one. The data contain 150,000 to 200,000 clones, roughly nine tenths of them singletons. The sample taken for sequencing was peripheral blood. The receptors here all came from a woman aged 60-70 years with COVID-19, enrolled during active disease.

This clone came up a few times. The V call is TRBV2, the J call TRBJ2-5, with TRBD2 identical over 7 bases. There are 15 residues in the CDR3. The trim removed 3 bases at V and 5 bases at J, leaving 9 bases unmatched. The V gene's germline CDR1 is SNHLY and CDR2 FYNNEI. CDR3 DNA sequence: TGTGCCAGCAGTGAGGGGGGGTCCCGAGGGGAGACCCAGTACTTC. This sequence encodes CASSEGGSRGETQYF.

This clone was counted only a few times. This rearrangement joins TRBV7-9 to TRBJ2-3; 11 positions match TRBD2. The trim removed 3 bases at V and 0 bases at J, leaving 8 bases unmatched. This CDR3 spans 18 amino acids. From germline, CDR1 is SEHNR and CDR2 FQNEAQ (reference sequence). The CDR3 loop is CASSFTSGSLTSTDTQYF. In nucleotides, the CDR3 is TGTGCCAGCAGCTTTACTAGCGGGAGTCTAACTAGCACAGATACGCAGTATTTT.

As to this clone: Within the sample, other DNA sequences also encode this same CDR3. The gene calls are TRBV29-1 and TRBJ1-1; TRBD1 matches 8 bases. This CDR3 comprises 13 residues. V lost 3 bases, J lost 2 bases, and 2 bases stayed unmatched. Germline V gene sequence: CDR1 SQVTM, CDR2 ANQGSEA. The CDR3 nucleotides are TGCAGCGTTGAGGGGACAGGTAACACTGAAGCTTTCTTT. Protein: CSVEGTGNTEAFF. Filled out from reference TRBV29-1 and TRBJ1-1, the complete variable domain reads SAVISQKPSRDICQRGTSLTIQCQVDSQVTMMFWYRQQPGQSLTLIATANQGSEATYESGFVIDKFPISRPNLTFSTLTVSNMSPEDSSIYLCSVEGTGNTEAFFGQGTRLTVV.

In nucleotides, the CDR3 is TGTGCCAGCAGCGTAGGAGGACAGGGAGGCATAAATGAGCAGTTCTTC. It is translated as CASSVGGQGGINEQFF. The J gene is TRBJ2-1, the V gene TRBV9, with 8 bases lining up with TRBD1. Germline V gene data show CDR1 as SGDLS and CDR2 as YYNGEE. The CDR3 has 16 amino acids. The trim removed 0 bases at V and 7 bases at J, leaving 9 bases unmatched.

This rearrangement joins TRBV6-2 or TRBV6-3 to TRBJ1-2; D unclear. The germline gives CDR1 MNHEY, CDR2 SVGEGT. Trimming removed 5 bases at V and 1 base at J, with 5 bases between. This CDR3 is built from 12 residues. The CDR3 sequence is CASSQINYGYTF. The DNA of the CDR3 is TGTGCCAGCAGTCAGATTAACTATGGCTACACCTTC.

This sequence joins TRBV5-4 and TRBJ2-3; 12 nucleotides match TRBD2. Trimming at V came to 0 bases and at J to 6 bases, leaving 11 bases not matched to a gene. The CDR3 totals 18 residues. The germline CDR1 and CDR2 sequences are SGHNT and YYREEE (reference sequence). CDR3 sequence: CASSLVGFLAGGPDTQYF. The CDR3 DNA sequence: TGTGCCAGCAGCTTGGTGGGTTTTCTAGCGGGAGGGCCGGATACGCAGTATTTT.

This rearrangement joins TRBV19 to TRBJ2-7, with a tentative D call TRBD2 (5 bases). There are 12 residues in the CDR3. Trimming left V 6 bases short and J 4 bases short, with 10 bases between. Germline V gene sequence: CDR1 LNHDA, CDR2 SQIVND (reference sequence). The CDR3 sequence: CASRRDGYEQYF. CDR3 DNA sequence: TGTGCCAGTAGGAGGGATGGGTACGAGCAGTACTTC.

A few counts support this clone. The V and J genes are TRBV5-1 and TRBJ1-3, with a possible D match to TRBD1 (6 bases). Looked up from germline, CDR1 is SGHRS and CDR2 is YFSETQ. The germline V and J ends were trimmed by 3 bases and 0 bases, with 10 bases remaining between them. The CDR3 has 15 residues. Written as DNA, the CDR3 is TGCGCCAGCAGCTCCGGGACACTCTCTGGAAACACCATATATTTT. It yields the protein CASSSGTLSGNTIYF.

The gene calls are TRBV13 and TRBJ2-7, with D possibly matching TRBD1 (7 bases). V was trimmed by 5 bases and J by 4 bases, leaving 27 bases between them. Germline assignment: CDR1 PRHDT and CDR2 FYEKMQ (reference sequence). The CDR3 has 18 residues. The CDR3 region is CASSAGTDRDSTGYEQYF. DNA of the CDR3: TGTGCCAGCAGCGCCGGGACAGACCGGGACTCCACCGGGTACGAGCAGTACTTC.

The J gene is TRBJ2-7, the V gene TRBV7-3; D possibly corresponds to TRBD2 (5 bases). Looked up from germline, CDR1 is SGHTA and CDR2 is FQGTGA. This CDR3 region has 15 residues. Trimming removed 1 base at V and 3 bases at J, with 13 bases between. The CDR3: CASSLRAGKSYEQYF. CDR3 DNA: TGTGCCAGCAGCTTAAGGGCCGGGAAGAGCTACGAGCAGTACTTC.

The chain combines TRBV3-1 (or the pseudogene TRBV3-2) with TRBJ2-5, with D maybe TRBD2 (5 bases). The CDR3 consists of 13 residues. Germline values: CDR1 LGHDT, CDR2 YNNKEL (reference sequence). Trimming removed 6 bases from V and 1 base from J, with 9 bases in between. CDR3 amino acids: CASRRTGQETQYF. The CDR3 DNA is TGTGCCAGCAGACGGACTGGCCAAGAGACCCAGTACTTC.

The genes are TRBV28 and TRBJ1-5, with 8 bases fitting TRBD1. Germline trimming cut 3 bases from V and 5 bases from J; bases unmatched to any gene: 9. Germline CDR1 is MDHEN and CDR2 is SYDVKM. This CDR3 is 16 amino acids long. The CDR3 loop reads CASSFKTGVRDQPQHF. CDR3 nucleotides: TGTGCCAGCAGTTTTAAGACAGGGGTTAGAGATCAGCCCCAGCATTTT. The full variable domain, rest sourced from reference TRBV28 and TRBJ1-5, is DVKVTQSSRYLVKRTGEKVFLECVQDMDHENMFWYRQDPGLGLRLIYFSYDVKMKEKGDIPEGYSVSREKKERFSLILESASTNQTSMYLCASSFKTGVRDQPQHFGDGTRLSIL.

This clone was found once. V gene TRBV10-1 combines with J gene TRBJ1-5, with TRBD1 identical over 7 bases. This CDR3 comprises 18 residues. The V gene end was trimmed by 7 bases and the J gene end by 0 bases; junction bases not matched to a gene: 15. Germline CDR1 reads WNHNN; CDR2 reads SYGVQD (reference sequence). The CDR3 DNA is TGCGCCAGCAATCCCGTCCCGGGACAGACATATAGCAATCAGCCCCAGCATTTT. It is translated as CASNPVPGQTYSNQPQHF.

The gene calls are TRBV7-8 and TRBJ2-2; D ambiguous. The V and J ends lost 3 bases and 0 bases respectively, with 5 bases between them. The V gene's germline CDR1 is SGHVS and CDR2 FQNEAQ. CDR3 size: 14 residues. This CDR3 reads CASSLTSNTGELFF. Here the CDR3 DNA reads TGTGCCAGCAGCTTGACATCGAACACCGGGGAGCTGTTTTTT.

The rearrangement links TRBV24-1 to TRBJ2-5, with 8 nucleotides matching TRBD1. The CDR3 length is 18 residues. The V gene's germline CDR1 is KGHDR and CDR2 SFDVKD. Trimming removed 4 bases from V and 5 bases from J; junction bases left unmatched: 17. Here the CDR3 DNA reads TGTGCCACCAGTGAGGCCACCGGTCTGGCAGGGGGCTTGGAGACCCAGTACTTC. Protein sequence: CATSEATGLAGGLETQYF.

The chain uses TRBV30 and TRBJ1-2; 7 bases fit TRBD1. The length of the CDR3 is 15 residues. After removal of 8 bases from V and 0 bases from J, the junction contained 12 bases not matched to a gene. CDR1 and CDR2 from the germline V gene are GTSNPN and SVGIG (reference sequence). CDR3 region: CAADRVNIANYGYTF. The CDR3 DNA reads TGTGCCGCCGACAGGGTTAATATAGCTAACTATGGCTACACCTTC.

This clone was detected only once. This chain connects TRBV2 to TRBJ2-1; 9 bases line up with TRBD2. The V gene's germline CDR1 is SNHLY and CDR2 FYNNEI. V gave up 5 bases and J gave up 12 bases; unmatched junction bases: 8. The CDR3 has 13 amino acids. CDR3 protein: CASSLDSAGGQFF. The CDR3 DNA reads as TGTGCCAGCAGTCTAGACTCAGCGGGGGGGCAGTTCTTC.

The genes are TRBV19 and TRBJ2-3; perhaps TRBD2 as D (6 bases). This CDR3 has 19 residues. The germline gives CDR1 LNHDA, CDR2 SQIVND (reference sequence). Deletions cut 7 bases from V and 0 bases from J, with 26 bases between. CDR3 nucleotide sequence: TGTGCCAGTAAACCCTGGGGACTCGATAACTCCTATAGCACAGATACGCAGTATTTT. Protein sequence: CASKPWGLDNSYSTDTQYF.

Note on this clone: An end of the junction does not agree with germline; a read error may underlie this. The chain uses TRBV7-2 and TRBJ2-7; the match to TRBD1 covers 8 bases. This CDR3 contains 15 residues. CDR1 SGHTA and CDR2 FQGNSA come from the germline V gene. The CDR3 DNA is TGTGCCAGCAGCCCTCAGGGGACAGGCTCCTACGGGCAGTACTTC. Residues: CASSPQGTGSYGQYF. Together with reference TRBV7-2 and TRBJ2-7, the CDR3 gives the full variable domain: GAGVSQSPSNKVTEKGKDVELRCDPISGHTALYWYRQSLGQGLEFLIYFQGNSAPDKSGLPSDRFSAERTGGSVSTLTIQRTQQEDSAVYLCASSPQGTGSYGQYFGPGTRLTVT.

The chain couples TRBV11-3 to TRBJ2-1; TRBD2 might be the D (6 bases). The ends were cut back, 7 bases at V and 1 base at J, with 8 bases in the middle. Germline CDR1 is SGHNT and CDR2 is YENEEA. This CDR3 is built from 13 residues. The CDR3 DNA reads TGTGCCAGCACGGGAGAGTCCTACAATGAGCAGTTCTTC. Translated, it gives CASTGESYNEQFF.

This chain's CDR3 is CASSPEWVREGEQFF. CDR3 DNA: TGTGCCAGCAGCCCCGAGTGGGTGAGAGAGGGTGAGCAGTTCTTC. The chain couples TRBV11-2 to TRBJ2-1; D might be TRBD2 (5 bases). The germline CDR1 and CDR2 sequences are SGHAT and FQNNGV. V lost 5 bases and J lost 9, with 20 bases in between. The CDR3 is 15 residues long.

The chain combines TRBV19 with TRBJ1-5; 7 bases agree with TRBD1. Germline values: CDR1 LNHDA, CDR2 SQIVND (reference sequence). The J segment lost 4 bases and the V segment lost 9 bases, leaving 9 bases of the junction unmatched. The CDR3 is made up of 14 amino acids. CDR3 bases: TGTGCCAGCACCACAGGGGTACGGAATCAGCCCCAGCATTTT. It specifies CASTTGVRNQPQHF. The whole variable domain, filled in from reference TRBV19 and TRBJ1-5, reads DGGITQSPKYLFRKEGQNVTLSCEQNLNHDAMYWYRQDPGQGLRLIYYSQIVNDFQKGDIAEGYSVSREKKESFPLTVTSAQKNPTAFYLCASTTGVRNQPQHFGDGTRLSIL.

This clone was counted only a few times. The chain has TRBV9 and TRBJ1-1; the D gene is possibly TRBD1 (6 bases). Germline values: CDR1 SGDLS, CDR2 YYNGEE. This CDR3 spans 15 amino acids. V lost 0 bases and J 1 base, leaving 10 bases between the germline ends. The CDR3 nucleotides are TGTGCCAGCAGCGTAGGGATGGACAGGAACACTGAAGCTTTCTTT. It specifies CASSVGMDRNTEAFF.

The gene calls are TRBV5-1 and TRBJ2-2, with D possibly matching TRBD2 (5 bases). From germline, CDR1 is SGHRS and CDR2 YFSETQ. V lost 3 bases to trimming and J lost 2 bases, with 11 bases between them. The CDR3 extends over 15 amino acids. The CDR3 nucleotides read TGCGCCAGCAGCTCTAAGAGGGCTAACACCGGGGAGCTGTTTTTT. This sequence encodes CASSSKRANTGELFF.

Concerning this clone itself: At one end the junction does not follow the germline gene, possibly because of a read error. The chain recombines TRBV20-1 with TRBJ1-5; D not certain. Germline-derived CDR1 and CDR2 are DFQATT and SNEGSKA (reference sequence). CDR3 length equals 15 residues. The CDR3 region is CSASEWFGSNQPQHF. For the CDR3, the DNA is TGCAGTGCTAGTGAGTGGTTTGGGAGCAACCAGCCCCAGCATTTT.